This T cell receptor beta chain was observed in a study of blood T cell repertoires in COVID-19. Whole-study context: Some COVID-19 samples were acute and others convalescent; all came from the United States, Italy and Spain. T cells, B-cell-depleted T cells, or PBMCs supplied cDNA or gDNA.

Method: immunoSEQ multiplex PCR; TCRdb's copy keeps in-frame clones and lacks some. The data hold 250,000 to 300,000 clones, with 80% to 95% observed a single time. Symptom resolution, clearance, or two negative PCRs marked donors in Cohort 3 as recovered. The CDR3 totals 13 residues. The germline gives CDR1 WNHNN, CDR2 SYGVQD (reference sequence). V was shortened by 5 bases and J by 1 base, with 8 bases between the two germline ends. Sequences were obtained from PBMCs or T cells enriched from blood (not recorded which). The clonotype comes from a woman in her 30s who had recovered from COVID-19. The gene calls are TRBV10-1 and TRBJ1-1; tentatively, D is TRBD1 (6 bases). The CDR3 DNA follows: TGCGCCAGCAGTCAACAGGGGAACACTGAAGCTTTCTTT. This sequence encodes CASSQQGNTEAFF.